This T cell receptor beta chain was retrieved from a study of T cell repertoires in cytomegalovirus infection. Across the whole study: Indicated by public TCR beta signatures were CMV infection and matching HLA type. Study observations and caveats: Cumulative frequency of public TCR beta families picked out carriers of CMV plus the relevant HLA. Ex vivo, HLA-C-restricted CMV-specific TCR beta clonotypes prevailed over the rest of the response.

This clonotype was seen a single time. Its antigen is undetermined. TCRdb itself ran the reads through MiXCR, one entry per CDR3 protein. The data contain under 850,000 distinct CDR3 sequences, roughly 35% of them singletons. Trimming at V came to 6 bases and at J to 6 bases, leaving 6 bases not matched to a gene. Germline-derived CDR1 and CDR2 are LNHDA and SQIVND (reference sequence). CDR3 length equals 13 residues. Sequencing was done on a sample of PBMCs. V gene TRBV19 combines with J gene TRBJ1-2; TRBD1 agrees at 8 bases. The TCR sequence derives from a human donor in good health (CMV status not recorded). Some clones in this sample may be carry-over from other donors' samples. CDR3 in amino acids: CASRTGDLNGYTF. In nucleotides, the CDR3 is TGTGCCAGTAGGACAGGGGACCTTAATGGCTACACCTTC. The full variable domain, completed using reference TRBV19 and TRBJ1-2, is DGGITQSPKYLFRKEGQNVTLSCEQNLNHDAMYWYRQDPGQGLRLIYYSQIVNDFQKGDIAEGYSVSREKKESFPLTVTSAQKNPTAFYLCASRTGDLNGYTFGSGTRLTVV.